This T cell receptor beta chain was recovered during a study of cytotoxic CD8 clonotypes in ibrutinib-treated CLL. Regarding the study as a whole: The study found public clonotypes uncommon, contracting or stable on treatment. Circulating CD8+ T-cell counts were tracked by baseline clonality, which exceeded that of age-matched healthy donors. Whereas clonality rose at ibrutinib response, it declined toward baseline at progression.

Germline V gene sequence: CDR1 MDHEN, CDR2 SYDVKM. This CDR3 is 12 amino acids long. V lost 6 bases, J lost 5 bases, and 7 bases lay in between. In the case of this clone: Its antigen is not identified.

PBMCs were cryopreserved, and roughly 2 micrograms of genomic DNA from them went into TCR beta libraries. Produced via immunoSEQ multiplex PCR; TCRdb's table is partial and in-frame only. The sample holds some 170,000 clones, around nine tenths seen once. V and J are TRBV28 and TRBJ2-2; D call uncertain. This clonotype was obtained from a human donor with chronic lymphocytic leukemia. The sample in question was PBMCs, obtained at disease progression, from a patient treated with ibrutinib. The CDR3 here is CASSPQTGELFF. The DNA of the CDR3 is TGTGCCAGCAGCCCACAGACCGGGGAGCTGTTTTTT.